This TCR beta chain was recorded in a study of a mutant IDH1 vaccine in newly diagnosed glioma. Sample time point: baseline, week 1 (first vaccination visit). The treatment was: pre-vaccination baseline after standard-of-care therapy. The V and J ends lost 5 bases and 4 bases, in that order; junction bases with no gene match: 7. CDR3 length: 14 residues. Germline CDR1 PRHDT, CDR2 FYEKMQ (reference sequence). TCRdb's copy holds only in-frame clones and misses some; the assay was immunoSEQ multiplex PCR. The sample lists roughly 19,000 clones, around 82% occurring once. The sequences come from PBMCs, collected from a glioma patient treated with radiotherapy, temozolomide or both. This TCR came from a man aged 35-49 years with glioma. This chain uses TRBV13 with TRBJ2-5; 7 positions match TRBD1. CDR3 sequence: CASSPKGAGETQYF. In DNA form, the CDR3 reads TGTGCCAGCAGCCCTAAGGGGGCCGGAGAGACCCAGTACTTC.